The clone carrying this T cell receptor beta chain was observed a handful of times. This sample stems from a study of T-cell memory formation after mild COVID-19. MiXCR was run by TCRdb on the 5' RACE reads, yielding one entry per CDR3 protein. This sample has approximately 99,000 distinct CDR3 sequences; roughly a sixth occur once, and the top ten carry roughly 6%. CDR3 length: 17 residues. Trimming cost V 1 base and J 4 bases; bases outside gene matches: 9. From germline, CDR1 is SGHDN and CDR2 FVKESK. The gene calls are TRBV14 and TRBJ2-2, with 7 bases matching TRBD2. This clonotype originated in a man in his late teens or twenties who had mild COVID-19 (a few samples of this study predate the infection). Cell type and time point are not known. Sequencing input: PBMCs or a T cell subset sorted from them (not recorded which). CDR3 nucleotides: TGTGCCAGCAGCCAAGGCCCGCGGGGGAGGCTCACCGGGGAGCTGTTTTTT. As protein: CASSQGPRGRLTGELFF.